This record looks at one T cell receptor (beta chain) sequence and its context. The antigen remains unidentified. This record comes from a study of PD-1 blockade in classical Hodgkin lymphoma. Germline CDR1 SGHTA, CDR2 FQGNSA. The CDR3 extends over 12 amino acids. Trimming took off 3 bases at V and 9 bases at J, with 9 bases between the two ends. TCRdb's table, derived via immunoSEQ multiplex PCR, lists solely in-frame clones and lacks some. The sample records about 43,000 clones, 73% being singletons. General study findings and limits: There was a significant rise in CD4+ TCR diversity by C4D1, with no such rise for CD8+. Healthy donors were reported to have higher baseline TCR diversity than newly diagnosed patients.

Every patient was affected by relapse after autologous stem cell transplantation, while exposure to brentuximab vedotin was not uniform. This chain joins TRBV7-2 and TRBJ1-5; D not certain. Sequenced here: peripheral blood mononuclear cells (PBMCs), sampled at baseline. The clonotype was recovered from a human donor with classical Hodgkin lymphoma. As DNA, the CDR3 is TGTGCCAGCAGCTTTGAGGTGGGGCCCCAGCATTTT. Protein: CASSFEVGPQHF.